This T cell receptor (beta chain) was found in a study of blood T cells in healthy people across ages. The study's findings and limits: Higher diversity and more naive CD4+ cells were features of long-lived donors, compared to aged donors. Per-million-T-cell TCR beta diversity fell roughly linearly with age.

Germline CDR1 reads SQVTM; CDR2 reads ANQGSEA. The length of the CDR3 is 14 residues. The V and J ends lost 4 bases and 2 bases respectively, with 13 bases between them. With regard to this clonotype: Its antigen remains unknown.

The authors ran a second PCR of roughly 6 to 12 cycles using a sample-barcoded 5' primer and a J-beta primer mix. Each cDNA molecule was tagged by a template-switch adaptor that had 12 random nucleotides. TCRdb itself ran the 5' RACE reads through MiXCR, one entry per CDR3 protein. This sample has some 1.5 million distinct CDR3 sequences; 28% occur once, and the top ten carry about 7.7%. V is TRBV29-1 and J is TRBJ2-3; D is uncertain. What was sequenced was blood. This receptor was obtained from a woman aged 25-40 years in good health. The CDR3: CSVVWYRDTDTQYF. CDR3 sequence (DNA): TGCAGCGTTGTTTGGTACAGAGACACAGATACGCAGTATTTT.